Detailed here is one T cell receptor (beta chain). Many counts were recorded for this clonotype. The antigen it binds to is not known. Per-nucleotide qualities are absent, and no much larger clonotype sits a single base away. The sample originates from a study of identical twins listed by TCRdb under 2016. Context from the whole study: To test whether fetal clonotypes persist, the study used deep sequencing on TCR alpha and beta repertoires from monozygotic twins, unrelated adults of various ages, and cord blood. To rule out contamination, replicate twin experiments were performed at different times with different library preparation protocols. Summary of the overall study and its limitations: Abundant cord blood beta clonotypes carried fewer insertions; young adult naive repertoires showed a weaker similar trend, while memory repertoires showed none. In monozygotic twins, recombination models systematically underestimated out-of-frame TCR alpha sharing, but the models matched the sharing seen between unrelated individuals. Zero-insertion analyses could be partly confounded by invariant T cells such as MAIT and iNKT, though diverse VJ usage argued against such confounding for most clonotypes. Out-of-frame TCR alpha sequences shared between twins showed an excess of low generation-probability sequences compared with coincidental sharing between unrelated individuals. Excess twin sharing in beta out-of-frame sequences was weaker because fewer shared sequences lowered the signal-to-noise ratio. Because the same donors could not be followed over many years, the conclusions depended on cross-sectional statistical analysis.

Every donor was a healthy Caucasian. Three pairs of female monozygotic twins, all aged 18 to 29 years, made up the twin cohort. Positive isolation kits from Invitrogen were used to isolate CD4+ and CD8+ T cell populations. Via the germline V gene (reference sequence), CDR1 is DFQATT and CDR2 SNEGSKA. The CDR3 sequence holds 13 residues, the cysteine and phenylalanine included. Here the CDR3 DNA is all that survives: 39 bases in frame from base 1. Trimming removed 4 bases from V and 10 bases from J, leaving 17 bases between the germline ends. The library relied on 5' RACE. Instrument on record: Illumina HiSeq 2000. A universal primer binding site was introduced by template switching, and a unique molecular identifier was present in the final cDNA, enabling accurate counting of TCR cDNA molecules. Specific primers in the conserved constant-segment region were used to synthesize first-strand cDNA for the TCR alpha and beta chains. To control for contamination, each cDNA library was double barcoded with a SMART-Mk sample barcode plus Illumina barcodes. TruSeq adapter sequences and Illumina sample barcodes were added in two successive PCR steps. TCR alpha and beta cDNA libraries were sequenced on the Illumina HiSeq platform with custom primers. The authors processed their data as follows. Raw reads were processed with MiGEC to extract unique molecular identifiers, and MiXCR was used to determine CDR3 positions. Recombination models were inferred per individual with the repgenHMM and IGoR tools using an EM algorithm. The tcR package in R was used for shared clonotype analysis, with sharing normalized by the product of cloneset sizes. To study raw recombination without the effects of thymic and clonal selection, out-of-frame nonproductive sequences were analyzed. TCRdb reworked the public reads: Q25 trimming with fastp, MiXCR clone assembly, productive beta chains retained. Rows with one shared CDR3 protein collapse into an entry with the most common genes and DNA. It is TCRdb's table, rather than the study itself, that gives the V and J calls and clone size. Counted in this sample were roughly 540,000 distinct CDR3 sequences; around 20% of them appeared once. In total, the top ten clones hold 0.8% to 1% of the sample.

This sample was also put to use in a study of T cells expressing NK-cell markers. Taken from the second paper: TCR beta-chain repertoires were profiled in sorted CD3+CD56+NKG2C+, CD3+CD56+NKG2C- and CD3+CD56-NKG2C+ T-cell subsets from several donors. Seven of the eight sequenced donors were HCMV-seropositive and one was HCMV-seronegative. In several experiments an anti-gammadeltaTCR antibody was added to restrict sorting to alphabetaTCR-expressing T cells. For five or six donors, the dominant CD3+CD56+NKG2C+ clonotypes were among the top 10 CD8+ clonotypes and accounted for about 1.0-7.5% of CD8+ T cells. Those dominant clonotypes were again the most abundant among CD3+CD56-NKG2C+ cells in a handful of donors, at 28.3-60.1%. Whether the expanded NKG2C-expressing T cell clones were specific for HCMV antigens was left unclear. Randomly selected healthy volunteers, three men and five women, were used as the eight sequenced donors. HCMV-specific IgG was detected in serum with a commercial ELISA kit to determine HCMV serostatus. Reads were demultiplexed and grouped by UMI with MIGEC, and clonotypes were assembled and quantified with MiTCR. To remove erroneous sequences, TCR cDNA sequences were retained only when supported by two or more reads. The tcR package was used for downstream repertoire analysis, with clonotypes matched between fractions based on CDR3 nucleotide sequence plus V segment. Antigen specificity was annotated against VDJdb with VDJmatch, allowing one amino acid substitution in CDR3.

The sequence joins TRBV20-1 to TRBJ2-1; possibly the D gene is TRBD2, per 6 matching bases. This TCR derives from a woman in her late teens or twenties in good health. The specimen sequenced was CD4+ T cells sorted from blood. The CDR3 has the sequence CSATLAGAGEQFF. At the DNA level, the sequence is TGCAGTGCTACCCTGGCTGGCGCGGGAGAGCAGTTCTTC.